Each of the 4 T cell receptor beta chains below was sequenced from the same sample in a study of blood T cell repertoires in COVID-19. Profiled with immunoSEQ multiplex PCR; TCRdb holds only in-frame clones, not every one. Among 70,000 to 95,000 clones listed, around four fifths were seen once. The sample was peripheral blood. Receptors were obtained from a woman aged 60-75 years with acute or convalescent COVID-19.

As DNA, the CDR3 is TGTGCCAGCAGCTCCACCGTGTTAGGGGCGGGGAAAACAGATACGCAGTATTTT. Its translation: CASSSTVLGAGKTDTQYF. The V gene is TRBV7-9, the J gene TRBJ2-3, with TRBD2 as a possible D gene (6 bases). The CDR3 sequence is 18 residues long. V gave up 4 bases and J gave up 3 bases, with 23 bases separating them. CDR1 and CDR2 from the germline V gene are SEHNR and FQNEAQ (reference sequence).

In this sample, this clone turned up a few times. For the CDR3, the DNA is TGTGCCAGCAGCTTATCTGGCGGGAAAACCCTCTATGGCTACACCTTC. Translating it yields CASSLSGGKTLYGYTF. The gene calls are TRBV7-9 and TRBJ1-2; no clear D. The CDR3 totals 16 residues. The germline CDR1 and CDR2 sequences are SEHNR and FQNEAQ (reference sequence). Trimming took 2 bases from V and 4 from J, leaving 17 bases between them.

This clone was observed once. The V gene is TRBV7-6, the J gene TRBJ1-5; no clear D gene. The germline V gene encodes CDR1 SGHVS and CDR2 FNYEAQ. The CDR3 runs 15 residues. Trimming removed 2 bases from V and 3 bases from J, with 11 bases in between. The DNA for the CDR3 is TGTGCCAGCAGCTTATTTTTGAGCTACAATCAGCCCCAGCATTTT. It specifies CASSLFLSYNQPQHF.

This rearrangement joins TRBV27 to TRBJ1-5, with D hard to call. V lost 4 bases and J lost 0, with 10 bases in between. This CDR3 is 15 amino acids long. Germline CDR1 is MNHEY and CDR2 is SMNVEV (reference sequence). DNA for the CDR3: TGTGCCAGCAGTTCAGCGTTAACTAGCAATCAGCCCCAGCATTTT. Translating it yields CASSSALTSNQPQHF.